This paragraph covers one T cell receptor beta chain sequence. There is no known antigen for this receptor. Per-nucleotide qualities are absent, and no much larger clonotype sits a single base away. The method was the immunoSEQ multiplex PCR assay. For the multiplex PCR, a mixture combining 60 forward primers for TCR Vbeta segments and 13 reverse primers for TCR Jbeta segments was used. Amplification of the CDR3 region of rearranged TCR beta genes was performed with a multiplex PCR assay on genomic DNA. The Illumina HiSeq System was used to sequence the amplified TCR beta libraries as 87-base-pair reads. The authors processed their data as follows. In a later analysis, tens of millions of unique TCR beta chains were counted across the 500 to 850 repertoires, and roughly 10 million of these chains were shared by at least two donors. Raw reads were error-corrected and collapsed into unique sequences by a nearest-neighbor algorithm in which closely related sequences were merged to remove PCR and sequencing errors. CDR3 sequences were aligned to IMGT reference sequences to assign V, D and J gene segments. For a sequence to be retained, a match of at least six nucleotides was required to both a V gene segment and a J gene segment. A rearrangement was called productive if the CDR3 had no stop codons and remained in frame with V and J, and every other rearrangement was called non-productive. CDR3 was defined according to IMGT convention as the region running from the second conserved V-encoded cysteine to the conserved J-encoded phenylalanine. Sequences without an unambiguous match to a single V gene segment were excluded from the earlier analysis of almost 600 of the donors. An earlier analysis of 587 of the donors called V segments functional above 56.7% productive rearrangements and segregating when the between-donor standard deviation exceeded 5%. A statistical classification framework was built to diagnose cytomegalovirus status from the catalog of TCR beta chain sequences. A later analysis assigned V and J genes by comparing TCR nucleotide sequences with IMGT/GENE-DB human TR gene sequences. Using the TCRdist pipeline, a later analysis assigned CDR3 sequences along with most-parsimonious VDJ recombination scenarios. In a later analysis, each TCR beta chain was defined by its CDR3 amino acid sequence together with its V-gene family, and reads without a unique V-gene family were excluded. As a way to deal with suspected cross-contamination and a sequencing artifact, a later analysis dropped over 550 nucleotide sequences that were highly shared and had low generation probability. For each public chain, a later analysis derived a clonal expansion index from normalized ranks of inferred template counts within each repertoire. Generation probabilities in a later analysis came from a VDJ recombination model fitted to out-of-frame rearrangements, and those results were checked against IGoR. Hypergeometric tests were used in a later analysis to score TCR-TCR, TCR-HLA and TCR-CMV co-occurrence, with a repertoire-size bias correction applied to the TCR pairs. To estimate false discovery rates, a later analysis permuted the HLA or CMV assignments 20 times. In a later analysis, co-occurring TCRs were grouped using DBSCAN, with TCRdist sequence similarity added in when clustering inside HLA-allele-positive subsets. Repertoires with fewer than 30,000 or more than 120,000 public chains were left out of co-occurrence clustering, as were five repertoires with anomalous nucleotide sharing. TCRdb took this table from immuneACCESS and kept in-frame rearrangements with V and J called. Such tables lack part of the clones; where checked against another copy, unresolved V genes explain under half of the gap, and the rest is unexplained. V and J calls and clone size are those listed in that table; D and trimming were worked out from the DNA. The sample profile shows fewer than 200,000 clones; more than 80% of them were found once. The ten top clones hold around 6.7% of the sample.

This sample was included in a study of cytomegalovirus exposure and HLA in healthy donors listed by TCRdb under 2017. In terms of the full investigation: An earlier analysis of some 620 of the donors reported around 280 Gb of sequence data and 117 million unique TCR beta sequences obtained from about 170 million T cells. To predict cytomegalovirus infection status, the study combined high-throughput TCR immunosequencing, statistical association of individual TCRs with disease status, and machine learning. The number of donors typed differed by locus, with about 629-630 for A, B, C, DRB1 and DQB1, approximately 500 for DQA1, 600 to 610 for DPA1, and around 460 for DPB1. A later genetic analysis used genome-wide SNP genotypes for 398 of the 666 donors, treating that subset as a discovery cohort. Donor age, sex, ethnicity and CMV serostatus were compiled alongside the repertoire data. Rather than drawing on any new phenotypic data, the later analysis identified candidate immune exposures from TCR beta sequences and the way those sequences occurred across donors. A later analysis re-analyzed previously published TCR beta repertoires from approximately 700 donors and added high-resolution HLA genotyping to study TCR occurrence patterns. Among the approximately 400 genotyped donors, around 81% belonged to the genetic ancestry cluster associated with self-reported Caucasian donors. Using immunosequencing, the study profiled T cell repertoires from 500 to 800 subjects and related those repertoires to cytomegalovirus serostatus. Approximately 300 gigabases of sequencing data and 70 million to 100 million unique TCR sequences made up an early release that covered over 550 HLA-typed donors. In addition to the first cohort of several hundred subjects, a separate validation cohort of approximately 130 different subjects was used. Because of strong linkage in the cohort, five DR-DQ haplotypes were treated as single units for association and clustering. All discovery cohort repertoires had been generated on a single sequencing platform. HLA typing included class I and class II loci at four-digit resolution. The study was designed to test whether signatures of past pathogen exposure could be identified by cataloging public T cell receptors. Across roughly 420 genotyped donors of the cohort, an average of roughly 250,000 unique TCR beta nucleotide sequences per donor were sequenced, and roughly a sixth of those sequences were non-productive. To decide whether each TCR beta V gene segment behaved as functional or pseudogenic, an earlier analysis of some 570 of the donors relied on high-throughput TCR beta sequencing. The research as a whole found: In a later genetic analysis, fewer N-insertions in productive TCRs were reported among donors in an Asian-associated ancestry cluster than the roughly 700-donor mean. The study listed 164 TCR beta chains as associated with cytomegalovirus. This cohort had only TCR beta chains sequenced, and the lack of alpha or paired-chain data limited which features could be detected. The presence/absence analyses assumed that sequencing depth was roughly uniform across donors, and that assumption may not be true. The earlier analysis of some 540 of the donors excluded approximately 15 rarely observed V segments, including chromosome 9 orphons, because counts were too low. In vitro tests confirmed that three of the cytomegalovirus-associated TCR beta chains recognize cytomegalovirus antigens. In a later analysis, TCR association rates were found to vary across HLA loci, with the most associated TCRs seen for DRB1 alleles and the fewest for HLA-C alleles. Cytomegalovirus status was reported to be diagnosed by the classifier with high specificity and sensitivity in both the original and validation cohorts. Correlated functional status among segregating V segments might be attributable to linkage disequilibrium, but an unknown experimental factor could not be ruled out. In an earlier analysis of fewer than 750 of the donors, most TCR beta V segments were observed in productive rearrangements about 90% or about 30% of the time, broadly matching IMGT annotations. The authors suggested that the approach could potentially be generalized to other disease states and immunological phenotypes. Most CMV-associated TCR beta chains appeared to be HLA-restricted in a later analysis, and the HLA associations seemed to be driven largely by CMV exposure. Because some donors lacked HLA typing at each locus, the association tests relied only on the typed subset. In a later genetic analysis, a missense DCLRE1C variant was associated with V-gene and J-gene trimming of TCR beta chains, and the association was replicated in an independent cohort. Some IMGT-functional V segments, including TRBV6-2 and TRBV6-3, could not be distinguished by the 87-base-pair reads and were therefore excluded. In a later analysis, some 18,000 TCR beta sequences were associated with specific HLA alleles at a false discovery rate of 0.05. Across donors, most TCR sequences were observed very rarely, whereas some public TCRs were present in many individuals. The sequencing pipeline was judged likely to have produced a cluster of highly shared sequence variants as a technical artifact. A further reported finding was that TCR beta sequences accurately predicted the HLA-A and HLA-B alleles for most subjects in the first cohort. A later analysis found that HLA-associated TCR beta chains were more clonally expanded and had lower generation probabilities than equally common non-associated chains. Several of the top co-occurrence clusters appeared to be linked to parvovirus B19, influenza, CMV and Epstein-Barr virus, according to a later analysis. When HLA alleles, especially DR and DQ, strongly co-occurred, attributing TCR associations to individual alleles was difficult. Immune exposure information for the cohort was limited to CMV serostatus.

The cohort consisted of approximately 690 healthy bone marrow donors. Cohort members were all nominally healthy when sampled, although unrecorded immune exposures were likely present. The donor tested CMV seropositive, placing the donor among the 289 seropositive members of the cohort. A peripheral blood sample was collected from each donor, and TCR beta sequencing was performed on peripheral blood mononuclear cells. Genomic DNA was extracted from the blood cell samples with the Qiagen DNeasy Blood Extraction Kit. The CDR3 spans 15 residues, from the cysteine through the phenylalanine. Of all the DNA, just the CDR3 is kept, 45 bases in frame from base 1. CDR1 and CDR2, looked up from the germline V gene, are SGHVS and FNYEAQ. The trim is 4 bases for V and 2 bases for J, with a gap of 14 bases between the germline ends.

The receptor chain draws on TRBV7-6 and TRBJ1-2; D gene: possibly TRBD1, on 6 matching bases. This sequence originates from a woman aged 25 to 39 in good health and CMV-seropositive. The sequencing input was PBMCs. The DNA reads as follows: TGTGCCAGCAGCTCCTATACAGGGCCAAACTATGGCTACACCTTC. This translates into CASSSYTGPNYGYTF.